This passage covers 27 T cell receptor beta chains from one sample sequenced in a study of blood T cell repertoires in COVID-19. Here immunoSEQ multiplex PCR was the method, and the copy in TCRdb shows in-frame clones only, minus some. This sample carries fewer than 180,000 clones, about nine tenths of them seen once, and the ten largest clones take roughly 4%. The sequenced sample was peripheral blood. Receptors were obtained from a woman aged 60-70 years with active or convalescent COVID-19.

V gene TRBV7-2 combines with J gene TRBJ1-1, with D possibly TRBD1 on 6 matching bases. Germline CDR1 SGHTA, CDR2 FQGNSA. The V end was cut by 1 base, the J end by 0 bases, with 21 bases between. The CDR3 runs 19 residues. The CDR3 is CASSLGYLGQNDMNTEAFF. DNA of the CDR3: TGTGCCAGCAGCTTAGGGTATTTAGGACAGAACGATATGAACACTGAAGCTTTCTTT.

Turning to this clone: Likely a read error: the CDR3 ends without its conserved phenylalanine or tryptophan. It is unclear where the CDR3 begins or ends on the DNA, so no DNA is shown, and the CDR3 is as TCRdb lists it. The J gene is TRBJ1-1, the V gene TRBV7-2; the D call TRBD1 from the table was never checked on the DNA. Germline CDR1 is SGHTA and CDR2 is FQGNSA. The length of the CDR3 is 13 amino acids, counting both ends. CDR3 in amino acids: CASSLERTADFKV.

This clone was seen only once. The rearrangement uses TRBV9 and TRBJ2-7; D is undetermined. Germline values: CDR1 SGDLS, CDR2 YYNGEE. V shed 4 bases and J shed 2 bases, with 16 bases lying between them. The CDR3 runs to 15 residues. CDR3 nucleotides: TGTGCCAGCAGCCCAAGGTCAGGCACGACCTACGAGCAGTACTTC. Translating it yields CASSPRSGTTYEQYF.

The CDR3 DNA is TGTGCCAGCAGCCCATCGTTTCGGGTAGCGGGGGGGCTCGGGGATACGCAGTATTTT. As protein: CASSPSFRVAGGLGDTQYF. The chain carries TRBV7-2 and TRBJ2-3, with 11 positions matching TRBD2. This CDR3 contains 19 residues. Unmatched junction bases numbered 19, after V lost 5 bases and J lost 6 bases. From germline, CDR1 is SGHTA and CDR2 FQGNSA.

The chain joins TRBV11-3 to TRBJ1-5; 8 bases map to TRBD1. V lost 8 bases, J lost 9 bases, and 15 bases stayed unmatched. In germline, CDR1 is SGHNT, CDR2 YENEEA. The CDR3 covers 15 residues. CDR3 nucleotides: TGTGCCAGCTCAAGGACAGGGCTTTATCCCTGGCCCCAGCATTTT. The encoded protein is CASSRTGLYPWPQHF.

The chain has TRBV6-2 or TRBV6-3 and TRBJ2-7, with 11 bases matching TRBD2. The CDR3 covers 18 residues. The V gene's germline CDR1 is MNHEY and CDR2 SVGEGT. V lost 0 bases to trimming and J lost 0 bases; unmatched junction nucleotides: 7. The CDR3 DNA reads TGTGCCAGCAGTTACTCCCGACTAGCGGGGACCCGCTCCTACGAGCAGTACTTC. This encodes CASSYSRLAGTRSYEQYF.

V is TRBV7-9 and J is TRBJ2-3; possible D gene TRBD2, 7 bases. CDR1 SEHNR and CDR2 FQNEAQ come from the germline V gene (reference sequence). The CDR3 has 14 amino acids. V was cut by 6 bases and J by 5 bases, with 15 bases left in between. Here the CDR3 DNA reads TGTGCCAGCAGTTCCGGGGGGCCGGGAGATACGCAGTATTTT. Its protein is CASSSGGPGDTQYF. The full variable domain, with the rest looked up from reference TRBV7-9 and TRBJ2-3, is DTGVSQNPRHKITKRGQNVTFRCDPISEHNRLYWYRQTLGQGPEFLTYFQNEAQLEKSRLLSDRFSAERPKGSFSTLEIQRTEQGDSAMYLCASSSGGPGDTQYFGPGTRLTVL.

The gene calls are TRBV7-3 and TRBJ1-1; 8 positions match TRBD1. J gave up 4 bases and V 2 bases, and 3 bases lay outside the gene matches. CDR1 SGHTA and CDR2 FQGTGA come from the germline V gene. The CDR3 consists of 14 residues. CDR3 residues: CASSLSTGGTEAFF. In DNA form, the CDR3 reads TGTGCCAGCAGCTTATCCACAGGGGGCACTGAAGCTTTCTTT.

The chain carries TRBV9 and TRBJ1-1; 8 nucleotides match TRBD1. The CDR3 covers 15 residues. V gave up 0 bases and J gave up 3 bases; unmatched junction bases: 4. Germline V gene sequence: CDR1 SGDLS, CDR2 YYNGEE. The CDR3 sequence: CASSVVTGGYTEAFF. In nucleotides, the CDR3 is TGTGCCAGCAGCGTAGTAACAGGGGGTTACACTGAAGCTTTCTTT. Using reference TRBV9 and TRBJ1-1 for the parts outside the CDR3, the full variable domain is DSGVTQTPKHLITATGQRVTLRCSPRSGDLSVYWYQQSLDQGLQFLIQYYNGEERAKGNILERFSAQQFPDLHSELNLSSLELGDSALYFCASSVVTGGYTEAFFGQGTRLTVV.

The DNA of the CDR3 is TGCAGTGCTAGTGGGCCCCCCAGGGGAAACACCATATATTTT. It is translated as CSASGPPRGNTIYF. The chain uses TRBV20-1 and TRBJ1-3; D is unresolved. Trimming shortened V by 3 bases and J by 4 bases, and 13 bases separated the two germline ends. The CDR3 runs 14 residues. Germline values: CDR1 DFQATT, CDR2 SNEGSKA (reference sequence).

The chain links TRBV18 to TRBJ2-1; maybe TRBD2 (5 bases). Trimming removed 3 bases at V and 8 bases at J, with 17 bases between. Germline CDR1 reads KGHSH; CDR2 reads LQKENI. The CDR3 is 15 amino acids. CDR3 sequence reads: CASSPRVLGPDEQFF. In DNA form, the CDR3 reads TGTGCCAGCTCACCGCGGGTATTAGGCCCAGATGAGCAGTTCTTC.

In its sample, this clone was seen a few times. V and J are TRBV29-1 and TRBJ1-1; the D gene is possibly TRBD1 (6 bases). The germline V and J ends were trimmed by 7 bases and 6 bases, with 18 bases remaining between them. The CDR3 contains 13 residues. Germline V gene lookup returns CDR1 SQVTM and CDR2 ANQGSEA. The CDR3 loop reads CSGAGGPTPEAFF. The CDR3, as DNA: TGCAGCGGGGCCGGGGGGCCGACACCTGAAGCTTTCTTT.

This chain joins TRBV7-9 and TRBJ1-3, with D unresolved. Trimming took 2 bases from V and 0 from J, leaving 14 bases between them. Germline V gene lookup returns CDR1 SEHNR and CDR2 FQNEAQ (reference sequence). The CDR3 loop spans 17 amino acids. This CDR3 is CASSLPQPLSSGNTIYF. The CDR3 region has the DNA TGTGCCAGCAGCTTACCCCAACCGCTTAGCTCTGGAAACACCATATATTTT.

The rearrangement joins TRBV6-2 or TRBV6-3 to TRBJ1-1; D unclear. Trimming took off 2 bases at V and 9 bases at J, with 7 bases between the two ends. Germline CDR1 and CDR2: MNHEY and SVGEGT. CDR3 size: 11 residues. CDR3 region: CASSYGTKAFF. In DNA form, the CDR3 reads TGTGCCAGCAGTTACGGCACGAAAGCTTTCTTT.

The count of this clone is one. The chain is built from TRBV9 and TRBJ2-1; 9 nucleotides agree with TRBD1. J was trimmed by 2 bases and V by 5 bases; bases with no gene match: 5. CDR1 SGDLS and CDR2 YYNGEE come from the germline V gene. The CDR3 is 15 amino acids. CDR3 DNA sequence: TGTGCCAGCAGACCCGACAGGGGGACCTACAATGAGCAGTTCTTC. As protein: CASRPDRGTYNEQFF.

The chain uses TRBV2 and TRBJ2-3; D uncertain. Trimming pared 1 base from V and 0 bases from J, leaving 5 bases between. CDR1 SNHLY and CDR2 FYNNEI come from the germline V gene. The CDR3 is 14 amino acids. The CDR3 DNA is TGTGCCAGCAGTGAAGTCACTAGCACAGATACGCAGTATTTT. Amino acid sequence: CASSEVTSTDTQYF.

This chain connects TRBV19 to TRBJ2-3; TRBD2 aligns across 10 bases. The CDR3 extends over 16 amino acids. Trimming removed 4 bases from V and 2 bases from J; junction bases left unmatched: 6. From germline, CDR1 is LNHDA and CDR2 SQIVND (reference sequence). CDR3 sequence: CASSSGLAGVTDTQYF. DNA for the CDR3: TGTGCCAGTAGTAGCGGGCTAGCGGGAGTCACAGATACGCAGTATTTT. The variable domain in full, with the rest retrieved from reference TRBV19 and TRBJ2-3, is DGGITQSPKYLFRKEGQNVTLSCEQNLNHDAMYWYRQDPGQGLRLIYYSQIVNDFQKGDIAEGYSVSREKKESFPLTVTSAQKNPTAFYLCASSSGLAGVTDTQYFGPGTRLTVL.

This chain links TRBV29-1 with TRBJ2-2, with TRBD2 as a possible D gene (6 bases). The CDR3 sequence is 14 residues long. Trimming took off 1 base at V and 1 base at J, with 7 bases between the two ends. CDR1 SQVTM and CDR2 ANQGSEA come from the germline V gene. The CDR3 DNA reads TGCAGCGTTGAAGGGCGGGGGAACACCGGGGAGCTGTTTTTT. Translated: CSVEGRGNTGELFF.

This sequence joins TRBV4-3 and TRBJ1-5; D not resolved. V lost 0 bases and J 0 bases, leaving 9 bases between the germline ends. This CDR3 contains 16 residues. Per the germline V gene, CDR1 is LGHNA and CDR2 is YSLEER. As DNA, the CDR3 is TGCGCCAGCAGCCAAGATTACACAGTTAGCAATCAGCCCCAGCATTTT. Protein: CASSQDYTVSNQPQHF.

The chain recombines TRBV4-3 with TRBJ1-5; D uncertain. Trimming cost V 4 bases and J 0 bases, with 16 bases left between them. CDR3 size: 17 residues. CDR1 LGHNA and CDR2 YSLEER come from the germline V gene. In DNA, the CDR3 is TGCGCCAGCAGCCCTGACTTATCTGCGAATAGCAATCAGCCCCAGCATTTT. Its protein is CASSPDLSANSNQPQHF.

V gene TRBV19 combines with J gene TRBJ1-6; 9 bases agree with TRBD1. J lost 10 bases, V lost 5 bases, and 6 bases had no gene match. Per the germline V gene, CDR1 is LNHDA and CDR2 is SQIVND (reference sequence). The CDR3 consists of 14 residues. Written as DNA, the CDR3 is TGTGCCAGTAGTCCGGGACAGGGTCAGTCACCCCTCCACTTT. This translates into CASSPGQGQSPLHF.

The chain is built from TRBV4-1 and TRBJ1-2, with D possibly TRBD1 on 6 matching bases. Trimming stripped 2 bases from V and 4 bases from J, with 17 bases between. This CDR3 is 16 amino acids long. CDR1 and CDR2 from the germline V gene are MGHRA and YSYEKL. The CDR3: CASSQRGGGGSYGYTF. Here the CDR3 DNA reads TGCGCCAGCAGCCAAAGAGGAGGGGGGGGAAGCTATGGCTACACCTTC.

This rearrangement joins TRBV18 to TRBJ1-1; 9 nucleotides agree with TRBD1. The germline V gene encodes CDR1 KGHSH and CDR2 LQKENI. With 4 bases clipped from V and 4 bases from J, the junction kept 7 bases outside the gene matches. This CDR3 is built from 15 residues. CDR3 sequence reads: CASSRPGQGITEAFF. In nucleotides, the CDR3 is TGTGCCAGCTCACGGCCGGGACAGGGTATCACTGAAGCTTTCTTT.

The rearrangement joins TRBV7-3 to TRBJ2-3, with a tentative D call TRBD2 (6 bases). The CDR3 contains 13 residues. Per germline, CDR1 SGHTA and CDR2 FQGTGA. The V end lost 4 bases, the J end lost 5 bases, and 10 bases lay between the germline ends. The CDR3 region is CASSSSSEDTQYF. CDR3 nucleotides: TGTGCCAGCAGCTCCTCTAGCGAAGATACGCAGTATTTT.

This clone was seen a handful of times. The rearrangement joins TRBV5-5 to TRBJ1-3; TRBD1 aligns across 7 bases. This CDR3 is 15 amino acids long. Germline assignment: CDR1 SGHKS and CDR2 YYEKEE (reference sequence). J was trimmed by 2 bases and V by 4 bases; bases with no gene match: 6. The CDR3 sequence: CASSHQGETGNTIYF. CDR3 coding DNA: TGTGCCAGCAGCCATCAGGGGGAAACTGGAAACACCATATATTTT.

V is TRBV18 and J is TRBJ1-1, with 11 bases that match TRBD1. This CDR3 region has 16 residues. V trimming: 6 bases; J trimming: 0 bases; junction bases outside the gene matches: 6. Germline V gene lookup returns CDR1 KGHSH and CDR2 LQKENI. CDR3 sequence: CASSGQGGNLNTEAFF. The CDR3 bases are TGTGCCAGCTCGGGACAGGGGGGGAACCTGAACACTGAAGCTTTCTTT.

The V gene is TRBV5-4, the J gene TRBJ2-5, with 8 bases matching TRBD2. V gave up 4 bases and J gave up 2 bases; unmatched junction bases: 7. CDR1 is SGHNT and CDR2 is YYREEE in the germline V gene (reference sequence). The CDR3 consists of 15 residues. DNA for the CDR3: TGTGCCAGCAGCCCCCAGCGGGGGACACAAGAGACCCAGTACTTC. Protein product: CASSPQRGTQETQYF. The full variable domain, with the rest looked up from reference TRBV5-4 and TRBJ2-5, is ETGVTQSPTHLIKTRGQQVTLRCSSQSGHNTVSWYQQALGQGPQFIFQYYREEENGRGNFPPRFSGLQFPNYSSELNVNALELDDSALYLCASSPQRGTQETQYFGPGTRLLVL.